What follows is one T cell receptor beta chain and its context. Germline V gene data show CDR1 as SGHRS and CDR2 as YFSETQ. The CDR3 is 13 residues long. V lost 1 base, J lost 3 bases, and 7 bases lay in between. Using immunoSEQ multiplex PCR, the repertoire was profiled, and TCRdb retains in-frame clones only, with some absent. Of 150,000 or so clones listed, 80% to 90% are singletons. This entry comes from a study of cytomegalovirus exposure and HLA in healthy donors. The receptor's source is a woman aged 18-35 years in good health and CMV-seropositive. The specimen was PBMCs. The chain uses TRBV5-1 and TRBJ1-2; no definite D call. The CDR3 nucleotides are TGCGCCAGCAGCTTGTACATCGACTATGGCTACACCTTC. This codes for CASSLYIDYGYTF.